These 15 T cell receptor beta chains came from one sample sequenced in a study of technical replicates of blood from a handful of donors. Produced via immunoSEQ multiplex PCR; TCRdb's table is partial and in-frame only. This sample has about 81,000 clones; 70% to 90% occur once, and the top ten carry around 4%. The sequenced sample consisted of PBMCs. Receptor source: a human donor in good health. Some clones in this sample may be carry-over from other donors' samples.

The V gene is TRBV11-3, the J gene TRBJ2-4, with D unresolved. Looked up from germline, CDR1 is SGHNT and CDR2 is YENEEA. Between the trimmed V and J ends, which lost 4 bases and 5 bases, there was a span of 9 bases. The CDR3 extends over 13 amino acids. The CDR3 region is CASSSSPENIQYF. The CDR3, as DNA: TGTGCCAGCAGCTCATCCCCAGAAAACATTCAGTACTTC.

This clone was recorded a few times. The chain couples TRBV30 to TRBJ1-5, with D perhaps matching TRBD1 (6 bases). Per the germline V gene, CDR1 is GTSNPN and CDR2 is SVGIG (reference sequence). Trimming left V 0 bases short and J 6 bases short, with 9 bases between. This CDR3 has 13 amino acids. The CDR3 spells CAWSVGGRQPQHF. As DNA, the CDR3 is TGTGCCTGGAGTGTTGGGGGCCGTCAGCCCCAGCATTTT.

This rearrangement joins TRBV7-2 to TRBJ1-1; possible D gene TRBD1, 5 bases. V was cut by 1 base and J by 3 bases, with 12 bases left in between. This CDR3 spans 15 amino acids. CDR1 is SGHTA, CDR2 FQGNSA, per germline. The CDR3 DNA sequence: TGTGCCAGCAGCTTAGAGCCCGGGGGGTACACTGAAGCTTTCTTT. This encodes CASSLEPGGYTEAFF. The full variable domain, rest sourced from reference TRBV7-2 and TRBJ1-1, is GAGVSQSPSNKVTEKGKDVELRCDPISGHTALYWYRQSLGQGLEFLIYFQGNSAPDKSGLPSDRFSAERTGGSVSTLTIQRTQQEDSAVYLCASSLEPGGYTEAFFGQGTRLTVV.

This clone was seen a handful of times. This chain links TRBV15 with TRBJ2-6, with a tentative D call TRBD1 (5 bases). The CDR3 is 16 residues long. Trimming removed 0 bases at V and 0 bases at J, with 6 bases between. From germline, CDR1 is LNHNV and CDR2 YYDKDF (reference sequence). CDR3 protein: CATSRDRGSGANVLTF. DNA for the CDR3: TGTGCCACCAGCAGAGATAGGGGCTCTGGGGCCAACGTCCTGACTTTC.

The chain is built from TRBV18 and TRBJ1-2, with D unclear. The CDR3 contains 14 residues. Germline CDR1 reads KGHSH; CDR2 reads LQKENI. The ends were cut back, 4 bases at V and 2 bases at J, with 11 bases in the middle. In DNA form, the CDR3 reads TGTGCCAGCTCACAAAATGCCGAGAACTATGGCTACACCTTC. Translated: CASSQNAENYGYTF. Full variable domain (rest looked up from reference TRBV18 and TRBJ1-2): NAGVMQNPRHLVRRRGQEARLRCSPMKGHSHVYWYRQLPEEGLKFMVYLQKENIIDESGMPKERFSAEFPKEGPSILRIQQVVRGDSAAYFCASSQNAENYGYTFGSGTRLTVV.

The chain links TRBV29-1 to TRBJ1-2; 11 bases line up with TRBD1. V lost 6 bases and J lost 6; bases outside the gene matches: 9. The CDR3 runs to 14 residues. Per germline, CDR1 SQVTM and CDR2 ANQGSEA. The CDR3 loop reads CSVGDRGSGNGYTF. CDR3 nucleotides: TGCAGCGTGGGGGACAGGGGGTCTGGGAATGGCTACACCTTC.

This clone was detected only once. The chain recombines TRBV5-4 with TRBJ2-5, with D maybe TRBD2 (5 bases). This CDR3 spans 15 amino acids. CDR1 and CDR2 from the germline V gene are SGHNT and YYREEE (reference sequence). Between the trimmed V and J ends, which lost 7 bases and 5 bases, there was a span of 21 bases. CDR3 amino acids: CASSTGGPSGETQYF. CDR3 bases: TGTGCCAGCTCGACGGGCGGGCCCTCGGGGGAGACCCAGTACTTC.

This chain links TRBV7-2 with TRBJ2-5; 9 bases are shared with TRBD2. The CDR3 totals 15 residues. V lost 5 bases to trimming and J lost 5 bases; unmatched junction nucleotides: 9. Germline V lookup: CDR1 SGHTA, CDR2 FQGNSA. CDR3 residues: CASSLSGGTFETQYF. The CDR3 DNA sequence: TGTGCCAGCAGCCTTAGCGGGGGAACTTTCGAGACCCAGTACTTC.

V gene TRBV6-6 combines with J gene TRBJ2-3; the D gene is possibly TRBD2 (6 bases). CDR3 length equals 16 residues. Between the trimmed V and J ends, which lost 2 bases and 2 bases, there was a span of 14 bases. Germline loops: CDR1 MNHNY, CDR2 SVGAGI (reference sequence). CDR3 nucleotides: TGTGCCAGCAGTTACGCTTCGGGGGATCACACAGATACGCAGTATTTT. Translation: CASSYASGDHTDTQYF.

The chain recombines TRBV5-1 with TRBJ2-3; 9 bases agree with TRBD2. Germline CDR1 reads SGHRS; CDR2 reads YFSETQ. The ends lost 1 base at V and 2 bases at J; junction bases unmatched: 5. The CDR3 runs 16 residues. CDR3 amino acids: CASSLSAGGNTDTQYF. In nucleotides, the CDR3 is TGCGCCAGCAGCTTGTCGGCGGGGGGGAACACAGATACGCAGTATTTT.

V and J are TRBV6-1 and TRBJ2-7; TRBD2 is a possible D gene (7 bases). Between the trimmed V and J ends, which lost 2 bases and 1 base, there was a span of 12 bases. The germline V gene has CDR1 MNHNS and CDR2 SASEGT. CDR3 size: 15 residues. CDR3 in amino acids: CASSERGGGSYEQYF. CDR3 bases: TGTGCCAGCAGTGAAAGGGGGGGCGGGTCCTACGAGCAGTACTTC.

V gene TRBV29-1 combines with J gene TRBJ1-2; tentatively, D is TRBD1 (6 bases). The germline V gene has CDR1 SQVTM and CDR2 ANQGSEA. V was shortened by 0 bases and J by 5 bases, with 16 bases between the two germline ends. The CDR3 runs to 15 residues. CDR3 amino acids: CSVEDPNFTGYGYTF. In DNA form, the CDR3 reads TGCAGCGTTGAAGATCCAAACTTCACAGGGTATGGCTACACCTTC. Full variable domain (rest looked up from reference TRBV29-1 and TRBJ1-2): SAVISQKPSRDICQRGTSLTIQCQVDSQVTMMFWYRQQPGQSLTLIATANQGSEATYESGFVIDKFPISRPNLTFSTLTVSNMSPEDSSIYLCSVEDPNFTGYGYTFGSGTRLTVV.

In this sample, this clone turned up once. This chain links TRBV18 with TRBJ1-5, with D possibly TRBD1 on 5 matching bases. CDR1 and CDR2 (germline): KGHSH, LQKENI. The CDR3 is 14 amino acids. V was clipped by 3 bases and J by 5 bases, with 11 bases between them. The DNA of the CDR3 is TGTGCCAGCTCACCGTCCCAGGGCGATCAGCCCCAGCATTTT. This translates into CASSPSQGDQPQHF. Looking up the rest from reference TRBV18 and TRBJ1-5 gives the full variable domain: NAGVMQNPRHLVRRRGQEARLRCSPMKGHSHVYWYRQLPEEGLKFMVYLQKENIIDESGMPKERFSAEFPKEGPSILRIQQVVRGDSAAYFCASSPSQGDQPQHFGDGTRLSIL.

J is TRBJ2-7 and V is TRBV6-5, with 10 bases identical to TRBD1. Germline trimming cut 6 bases from V and 3 bases from J; bases unmatched to any gene: 5. This CDR3 is built from 14 residues. CDR1 MNHEY and CDR2 SVGAGI come from the germline V gene. The CDR3 bases are TGTGCCAGCAGAAGAGGGACAGGGGTCTACGAGCAGTACTTC. Translation gives CASRRGTGVYEQYF.

This sequence joins TRBV19 and TRBJ1-2; no firm D call. Trimming pared 6 bases from V and 7 bases from J, leaving 6 bases between. The germline V gene has CDR1 LNHDA and CDR2 SQIVND (reference sequence). This CDR3 region has 10 residues. This CDR3 reads CASSQSGYTF. CDR3 bases: TGTGCCAGTAGCCAGTCTGGCTACACCTTC.